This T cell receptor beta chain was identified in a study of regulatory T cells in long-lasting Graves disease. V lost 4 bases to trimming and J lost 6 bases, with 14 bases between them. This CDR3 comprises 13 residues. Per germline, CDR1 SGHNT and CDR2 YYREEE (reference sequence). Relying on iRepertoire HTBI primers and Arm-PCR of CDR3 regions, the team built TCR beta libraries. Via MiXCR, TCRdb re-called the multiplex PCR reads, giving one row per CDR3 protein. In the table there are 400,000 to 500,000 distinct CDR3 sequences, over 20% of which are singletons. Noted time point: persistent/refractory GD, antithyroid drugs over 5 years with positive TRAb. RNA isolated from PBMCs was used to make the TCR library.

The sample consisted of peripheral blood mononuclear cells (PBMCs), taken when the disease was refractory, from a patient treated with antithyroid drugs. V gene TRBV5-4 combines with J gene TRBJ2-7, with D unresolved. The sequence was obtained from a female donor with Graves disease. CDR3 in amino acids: CASSDEQHSEQYF. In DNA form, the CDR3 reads TGTGCCAGCAGCGACGAGCAGCATAGCGAGCAGTACTTC.